A single T cell receptor (beta chain) is shown here with its context. At least ten counts were recorded for this clonotype. Its antigen has not been determined. Base qualities were left out, and no much larger clone turns up one base away. The treatment or condition label here, explained by the study, means: live attenuated yellow fever vaccine strain. A standard Ficoll-Paque protocol was used to isolate PBMCs from peripheral blood. Dynabeads CD4 and CD8 positive selection kits were used to isolate CD4 and CD8 T-cell fractions. RNA was extracted with TriZol from bulk PBMCs, CD4 and CD8 fractions, and dextramer-positive and dextramer-negative fractions. The data were taken from a study of T cells after yellow fever vaccination (dated by TCRdb to about 2019). Context from the whole study: Libraries from fractions with low cell numbers were prepared with the SMART-Seq v4 Ultra Low Input RNA kit. Bulk TCR alpha and beta repertoires were sequenced longitudinally to track T-cell clones before and after primary and booster YFV17D yellow fever vaccination. Bulk PBMC replicates and cell subsets were isolated from blood drawn at multiple timepoints before and after both primary and secondary immunization. The cohort comprised two healthy male donors, one aged 18 to 29 and one aged 30 to 40 years.

Results the study describes overall, beyond this receptor: Because the study included only a couple of donors, the extent to which the findings can be generalized is limited. FACS-sorted repertoires could contain abundant contaminating clonotypes from the bulk population, so computational filtering was required. Most clones expanded after primary vaccination (almost 97% of CD4 and around 89% of CD8) were re-detected after the booster, suggesting that broad memory maintenance occurred. A small share of clonotypes was detected in both CD4 and CD8 compartments, with the overlap likely arising from convergent recombination. Compared with the primary T-cell response, the secondary T-cell response was weaker but faster, peaking on day 5 rather than day 15.

The CDR3 holds 13 amino acids from the cysteine to the phenylalanine. The DNA shown is the 39-base CDR3, in frame from base 1. For CDR1 and CDR2, the germline V gene lists KGHDR and SFDVKD. V was cut back by 5 bases and J by 2 bases, leaving a gap of 6 bases between them. TCR cDNA was synthesized by 5'RACE template switching, through which a universal primer site and unique molecular identifiers were introduced. Priming for cDNA synthesis came from both the TCR alpha and TCR beta constant segments. Two PCR steps were used to amplify libraries, with sample barcodes and sequencing adapters being added in the second step. Sequencing of libraries was performed on Illumina HiSeq 2500 (2x100 bp) or NovaSeq (2x150 bp). From the authors' description of their analysis: MIGEC handled demultiplexing of reads and collapsing into UMI consensus sequences, while MiXCR performed V(D)J alignment. Using edgeR on replicate PBMC samples, clonotypes were called vaccine-responding if FDR was below 0.01 and the log2 fold change was above 5 up to day 15. CD4 or CD8 identity was assigned to each bulk clonotype according to whether the clonotype was present at higher abundance in the sequenced CD4 repertoire or the sequenced CD8 repertoire. TCRdb reprocessed the public reads (quality trimming at Q25 with fastp, clone calling with MiXCR) and kept in-frame beta chains. Each entry is one CDR3 protein sequence, shown with its most common DNA and genes. TCRdb assigned the V and J calls; the authors' analysis was not used. Across this sample there are some 100,000 distinct CDR3 sequences, with about 7.2% seen only once. Jointly, the top ten make up more than 2.5% of the sample.

The sample consisted of CD4+ T cells sorted from PBMCs, taken about 49 days after the first yellow fever vaccination. This receptor was taken from a man between 18 and 35 years old who received the YFV17D yellow fever vaccine. Recombination joined TRBV24-1 with TRBJ2-1, with TRBD1 perhaps the D gene, on 5 matching bases. The CDR3 sequence is CATSVQAYNEQFF. The nucleotide sequence is given as TGTGCCACCAGTGTACAGGCCTACAATGAGCAGTTCTTC.